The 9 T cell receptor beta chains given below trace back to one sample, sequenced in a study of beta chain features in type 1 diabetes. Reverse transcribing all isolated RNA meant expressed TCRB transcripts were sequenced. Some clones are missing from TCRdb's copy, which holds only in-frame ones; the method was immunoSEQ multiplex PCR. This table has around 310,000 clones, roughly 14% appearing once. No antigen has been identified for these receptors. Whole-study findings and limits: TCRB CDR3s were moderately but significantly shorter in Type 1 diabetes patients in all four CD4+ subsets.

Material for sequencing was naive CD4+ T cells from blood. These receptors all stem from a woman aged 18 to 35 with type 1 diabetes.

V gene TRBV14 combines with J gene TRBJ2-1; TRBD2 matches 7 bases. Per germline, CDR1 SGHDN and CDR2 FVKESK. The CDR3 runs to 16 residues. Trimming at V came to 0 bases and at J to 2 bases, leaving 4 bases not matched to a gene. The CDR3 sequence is CASSQELAFPYNEQFF. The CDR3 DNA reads TGTGCCAGCAGCCAAGAACTAGCGTTTCCCTACAATGAGCAGTTCTTC.

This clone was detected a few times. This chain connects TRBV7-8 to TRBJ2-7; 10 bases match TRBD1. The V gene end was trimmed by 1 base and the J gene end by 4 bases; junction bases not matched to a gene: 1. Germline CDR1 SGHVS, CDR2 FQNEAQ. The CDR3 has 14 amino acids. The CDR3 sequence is CASSLGGQGYEQYF. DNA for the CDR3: TGTGCCAGCAGCTTAGGGGGACAGGGGTACGAGCAGTACTTC.

CDR3 loop: CASSGTGDQPQHF. CDR3 bases: TGCGCCAGCAGCGGTACAGGGGATCAGCCCCAGCATTTT. The chain joins TRBV4-1 to TRBJ1-5, with 7 bases aligning to TRBD1. Germline assignment: CDR1 MGHRA and CDR2 YSYEKL. The CDR3 loop spans 13 amino acids. V lost 5 bases and J lost 5; bases outside the gene matches: 3.

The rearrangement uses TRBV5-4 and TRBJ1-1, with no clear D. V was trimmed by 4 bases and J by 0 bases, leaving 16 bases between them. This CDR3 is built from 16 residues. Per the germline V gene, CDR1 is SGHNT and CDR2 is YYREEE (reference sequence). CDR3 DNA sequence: TGTGCCAGCAGCCCCGAGCTTGGGAGGGTGAACACTGAAGCTTTCTTT. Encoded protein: CASSPELGRVNTEAFF.

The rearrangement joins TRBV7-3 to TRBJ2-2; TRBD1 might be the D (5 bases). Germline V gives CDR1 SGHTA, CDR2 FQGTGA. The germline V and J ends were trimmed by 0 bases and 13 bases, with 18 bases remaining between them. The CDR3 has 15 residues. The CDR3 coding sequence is TGTGCCAGCAGCTTAACGTACAGGTTACCCGGTGTGCTGTTTTTT. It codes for CASSLTYRLPGVLFF.

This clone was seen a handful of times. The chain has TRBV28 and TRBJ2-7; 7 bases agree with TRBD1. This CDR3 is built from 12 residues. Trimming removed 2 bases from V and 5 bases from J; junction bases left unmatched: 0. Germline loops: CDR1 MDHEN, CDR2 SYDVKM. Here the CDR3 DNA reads TGTGCCAGCAGTTTAACAGGGGACGAGCAGTACTTC. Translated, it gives CASSLTGDEQYF.

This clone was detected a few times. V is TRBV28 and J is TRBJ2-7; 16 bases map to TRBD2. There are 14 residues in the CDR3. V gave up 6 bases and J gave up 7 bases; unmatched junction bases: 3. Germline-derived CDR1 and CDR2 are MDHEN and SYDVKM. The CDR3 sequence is CASRLGLAGGEQYF. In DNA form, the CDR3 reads TGTGCCAGCAGACTGGGACTAGCGGGAGGGGAGCAGTACTTC.

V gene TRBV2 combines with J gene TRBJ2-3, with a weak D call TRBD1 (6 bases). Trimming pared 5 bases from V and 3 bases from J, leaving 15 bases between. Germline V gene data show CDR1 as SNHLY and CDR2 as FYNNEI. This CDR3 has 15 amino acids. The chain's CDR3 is CASSTYGGKTDTQYF. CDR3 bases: TGTGCCAGCAGTACATATGGGGGCAAGACAGATACGCAGTATTTT. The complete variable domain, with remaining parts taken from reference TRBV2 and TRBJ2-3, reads EPEVTQTPSHQVTQMGQEVILRCVPISNHLYFYWYRQILGQKVEFLVSFYNNEISEKSEIFDDQFSVERPDGSNFTLKIRSTKLEDSAMYFCASSTYGGKTDTQYFGPGTRLTVL.

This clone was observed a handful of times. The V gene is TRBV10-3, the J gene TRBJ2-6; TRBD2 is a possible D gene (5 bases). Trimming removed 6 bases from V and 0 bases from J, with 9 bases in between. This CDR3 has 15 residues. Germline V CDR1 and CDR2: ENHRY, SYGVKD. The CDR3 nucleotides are TGTGCCATCAGCGCCGACTACTCTGGGGCCAACGTCCTGACTTTC. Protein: CAISADYSGANVLTF.